This TCR beta chain was recorded in a study of T cells in Graves' hyperthyroidism and ophthalmopathy. An absence of ophthalmopathy progression within 18 months meant stable Graves' hyperthyroidism. Patients were excluded because of uncontrolled infection, other autoimmune disease, pregnancy or lactation. Fresh peripheral blood, 7.5 to 10 ml of it, supplied the PBMCs. This clonotype has a count of ten or more. V shed 0 bases and J 0 bases; nucleotides not matched to a gene: 3. This CDR3 has 17 amino acids. Per the germline V gene, CDR1 is DFQATT and CDR2 is SNEGSKA (reference sequence). The CDR3 regions of TCR beta were amplified from RNA transcripts. First-round RT-PCR of the TCR CDR3 relied on the HTBI primer set. TCRdb reprocessed the multiplex PCR reads via MiXCR and lists one record per CDR3 protein. The sample lists about 400,000 distinct CDR3 sequences; about 13% were seen once.

The TCR originated in a woman between 18 and 29 years old with Graves' hyperthyroidism. V is TRBV20-1 and J is TRBJ2-3, with 13 positions matching TRBD2. Sequencing was performed on blood. CDR3 coding DNA: TGCAGTGCTAGAGACGGACTAGCGGGAGAAAGCACAGATACGCAGTATTTT. Translated: CSARDGLAGESTDTQYF.